The clone carrying this T cell receptor beta chain was detected once. No antigen is known for it. The data belong to a study of cytomegalovirus exposure and HLA in healthy donors. Findings and limits, study-wide: Rarity marked most TCR sequences, yet some public TCRs occurred in many donors. When analyzed later, the rates of TCR association showed variation by HLA locus, with DRB1 the most and HLA-C the fewest. The study put 150 or so TCR beta chains on its list as cytomegalovirus-associated.

The PCR used 60 Vbeta and 13 Jbeta primers. Profiling relied on immunoSEQ multiplex PCR, and the TCRdb table lists in-frame clones only, not all of them. The top ten hold approximately 2% of the sample, which has about 200,000 clones, roughly four fifths seen once. The CDR3 sequence is 13 residues long. CDR1 and CDR2 (germline): LNHNV, YYDKDF (reference sequence). V was pared by 4 bases and J by 6 bases, with 9 bases between. Sequencing was carried out using PBMCs. The genes are TRBV15 and TRBJ1-4; D gene unclear. The receptor comes from a man in his thirties or forties in good health and CMV-seronegative. The CDR3: CATSKADDEKLFF. CDR3 nucleotides: TGTGCCACCAGCAAAGCGGATGATGAAAAACTGTTTTTT. The full variable domain, completed using reference TRBV15 and TRBJ1-4, is DAMVIQNPRYQVTQFGKPVTLSCSQTLNHNVMYWYQQKSSQAPKLLFHYYDKDFNNEADTPDNFQSRRPNTSFCFLDIRSPGLGDTAMYLCATSKADDEKLFFGSGTQLSVL.